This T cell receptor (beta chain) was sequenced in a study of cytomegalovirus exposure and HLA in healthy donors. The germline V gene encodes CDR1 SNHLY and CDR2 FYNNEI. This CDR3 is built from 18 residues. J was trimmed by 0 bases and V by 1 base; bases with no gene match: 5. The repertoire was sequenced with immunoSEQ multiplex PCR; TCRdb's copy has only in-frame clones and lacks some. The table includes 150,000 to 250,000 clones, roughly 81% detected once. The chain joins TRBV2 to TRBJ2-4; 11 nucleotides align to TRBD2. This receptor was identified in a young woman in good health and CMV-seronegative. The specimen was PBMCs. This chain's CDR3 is CASSEGSGRALAKNIQYF. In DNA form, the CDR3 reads TGTGCCAGCAGTGAAGGTAGCGGGAGGGCCCTAGCCAAAAACATTCAGTACTTC.